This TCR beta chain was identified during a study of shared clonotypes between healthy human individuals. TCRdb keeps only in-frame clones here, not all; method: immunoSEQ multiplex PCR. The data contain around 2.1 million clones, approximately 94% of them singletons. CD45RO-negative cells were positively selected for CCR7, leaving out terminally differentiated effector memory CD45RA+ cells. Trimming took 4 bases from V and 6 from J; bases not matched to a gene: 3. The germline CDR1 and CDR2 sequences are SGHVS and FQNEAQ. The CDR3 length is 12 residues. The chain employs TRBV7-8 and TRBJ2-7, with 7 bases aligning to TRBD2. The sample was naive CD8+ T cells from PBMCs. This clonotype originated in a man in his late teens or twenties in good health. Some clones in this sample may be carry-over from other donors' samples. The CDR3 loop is CASSSGGSEQYF. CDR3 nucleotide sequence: TGTGCCAGCAGCTCGGGCGGGAGCGAGCAGTACTTC.